This TCR beta chain emerged from a study of cytomegalovirus exposure and HLA in healthy donors. About this clone: Its antigen remains unknown.

The PCR made use of 60 Vbeta and 13 Jbeta primers. TCRdb keeps only in-frame clones here, not all; method: immunoSEQ multiplex PCR. The table shows roughly 170,000 clones, with about four fifths occurring only once. CDR1 is MNHEY, CDR2 SVGAGI, per germline. The CDR3 is made up of 14 amino acids. Whole-study results and caveats: Whilst most TCR sequences proved rare, a subset of public TCRs occurred across many donors. In a later analysis, HLA-C alleles had the fewest associated TCRs, DRB1 alleles the most.

The rearrangement uses TRBV6-5 and TRBJ2-5; the D is unclear. The J call could be wrong; TRBJ2-7 is a better fit for the DNA end. Sequencing used PBMCs. The sequence was collected from a man aged 30 to 45 in good health and CMV-seronegative. The CDR3 is CASSFESGPYEQYF. The CDR3 bases are TGTGCCAGCAGTTTTGAGTCTGGGCCCTACGAGCAGTACTTC.